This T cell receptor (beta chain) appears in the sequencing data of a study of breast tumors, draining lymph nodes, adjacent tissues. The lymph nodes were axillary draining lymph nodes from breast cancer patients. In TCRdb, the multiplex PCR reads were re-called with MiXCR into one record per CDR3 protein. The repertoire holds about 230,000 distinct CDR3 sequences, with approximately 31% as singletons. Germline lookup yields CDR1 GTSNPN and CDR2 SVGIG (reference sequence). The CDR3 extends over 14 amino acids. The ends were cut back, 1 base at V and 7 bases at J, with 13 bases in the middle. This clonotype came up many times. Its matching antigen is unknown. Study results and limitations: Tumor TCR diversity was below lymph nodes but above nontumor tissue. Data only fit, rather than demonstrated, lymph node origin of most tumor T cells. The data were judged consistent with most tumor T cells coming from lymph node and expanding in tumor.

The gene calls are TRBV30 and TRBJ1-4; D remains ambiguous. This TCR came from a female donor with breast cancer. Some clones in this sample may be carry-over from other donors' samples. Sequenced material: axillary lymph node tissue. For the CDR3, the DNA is TGTGCCTGGAGTGGCGGGCGTAAAGGTGAAAAACTGTTTTTT. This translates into CAWSGGRKGEKLFF.